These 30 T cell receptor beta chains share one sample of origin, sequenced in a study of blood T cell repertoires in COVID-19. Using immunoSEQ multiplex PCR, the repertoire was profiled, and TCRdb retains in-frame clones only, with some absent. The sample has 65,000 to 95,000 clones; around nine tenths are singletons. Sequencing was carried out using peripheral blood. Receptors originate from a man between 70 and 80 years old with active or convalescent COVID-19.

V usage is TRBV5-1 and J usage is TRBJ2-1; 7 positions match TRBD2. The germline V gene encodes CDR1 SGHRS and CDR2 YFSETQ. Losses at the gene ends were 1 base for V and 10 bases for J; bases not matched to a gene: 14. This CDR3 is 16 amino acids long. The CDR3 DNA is TGCGCCAGCAGCTTGTTTGGCGGGAGTCCCCCCCGGGAGCAGTTCTTC. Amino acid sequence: CASSLFGGSPPREQFF.

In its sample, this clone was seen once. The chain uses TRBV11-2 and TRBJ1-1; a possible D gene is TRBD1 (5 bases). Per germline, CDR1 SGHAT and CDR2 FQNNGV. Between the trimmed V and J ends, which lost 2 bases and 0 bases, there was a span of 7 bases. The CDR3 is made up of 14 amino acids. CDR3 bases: TGTGCCAGCAGCTTAAGGGGCCTGAACACTGAAGCTTTCTTT. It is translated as CASSLRGLNTEAFF.

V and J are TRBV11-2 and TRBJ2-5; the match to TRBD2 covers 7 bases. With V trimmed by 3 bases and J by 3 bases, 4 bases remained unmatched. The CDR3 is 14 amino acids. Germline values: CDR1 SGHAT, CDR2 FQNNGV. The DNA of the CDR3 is TGTGCCAGCAGCTTCGGGACTACCAAAGAGACCCAGTACTTC. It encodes CASSFGTTKETQYF. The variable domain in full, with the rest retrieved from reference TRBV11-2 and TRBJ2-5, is EAGVAQSPRYKIIEKRQSVAFWCNPISGHATLYWYQQILGQGPKLLIQFQNNGVVDDSQLPKDRFSAERLKGVDSTLKIQPAKLEDSAVYLCASSFGTTKETQYFGPGTRLLVL.

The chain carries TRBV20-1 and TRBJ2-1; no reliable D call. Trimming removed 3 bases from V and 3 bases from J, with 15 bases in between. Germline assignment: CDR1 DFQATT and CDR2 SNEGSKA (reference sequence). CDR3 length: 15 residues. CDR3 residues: CSASPSTPLYNEQFF. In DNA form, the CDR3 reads TGCAGTGCTAGTCCTAGTACCCCCCTCTACAATGAGCAGTTCTTC.

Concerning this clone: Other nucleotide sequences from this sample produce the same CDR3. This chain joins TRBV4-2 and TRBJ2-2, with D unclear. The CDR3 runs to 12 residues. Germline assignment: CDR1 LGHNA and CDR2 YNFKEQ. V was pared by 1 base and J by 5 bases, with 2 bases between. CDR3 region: CASSQATGELFF. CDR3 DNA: TGTGCCAGCAGCCAAGCGACCGGGGAGCTGTTTTTT.

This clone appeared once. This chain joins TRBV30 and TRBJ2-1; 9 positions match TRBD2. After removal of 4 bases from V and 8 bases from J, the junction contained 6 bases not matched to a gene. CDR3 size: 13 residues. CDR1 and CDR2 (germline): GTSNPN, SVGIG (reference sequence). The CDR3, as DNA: TGTGCCTGGACTCTAGCGGGGAGGTATGAGCAGTTCTTC. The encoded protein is CAWTLAGRYEQFF.

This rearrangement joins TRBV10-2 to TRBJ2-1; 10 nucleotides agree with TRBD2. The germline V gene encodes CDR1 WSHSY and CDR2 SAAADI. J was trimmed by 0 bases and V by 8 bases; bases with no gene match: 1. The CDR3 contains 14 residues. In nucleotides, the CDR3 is TGCGCCAGCTTAGCGGGGGGCTCCTACAATGAGCAGTTCTTC. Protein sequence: CASLAGGSYNEQFF.

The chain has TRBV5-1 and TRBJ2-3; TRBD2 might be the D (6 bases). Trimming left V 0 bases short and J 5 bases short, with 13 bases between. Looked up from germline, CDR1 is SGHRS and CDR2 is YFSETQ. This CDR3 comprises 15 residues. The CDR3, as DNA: TGCGCCAGCAGCTTGGAGGGACTCGAGGAAGATACGCAGTATTTT. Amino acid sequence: CASSLEGLEEDTQYF.

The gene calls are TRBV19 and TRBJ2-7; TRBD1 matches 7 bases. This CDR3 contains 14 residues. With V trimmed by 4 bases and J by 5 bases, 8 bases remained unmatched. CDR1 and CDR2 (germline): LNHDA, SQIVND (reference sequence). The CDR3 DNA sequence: TGTGCCAGTAGTACCCGGACAGGTCCCAACGAGCAGTACTTC. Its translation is CASSTRTGPNEQYF.

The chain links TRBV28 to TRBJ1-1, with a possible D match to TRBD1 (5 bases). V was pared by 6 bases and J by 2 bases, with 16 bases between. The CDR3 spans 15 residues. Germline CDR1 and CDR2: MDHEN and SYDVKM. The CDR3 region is CASRSDGGRNTEAFF. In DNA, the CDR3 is TGTGCCAGCAGGTCCGATGGGGGGAGAAACACTGAAGCTTTCTTT.

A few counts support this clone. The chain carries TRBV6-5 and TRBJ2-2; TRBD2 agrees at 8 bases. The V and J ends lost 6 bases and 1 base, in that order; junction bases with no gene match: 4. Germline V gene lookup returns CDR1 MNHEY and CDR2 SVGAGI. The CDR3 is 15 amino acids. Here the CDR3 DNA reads TGTGCCAGCAGCCAGACTAGCGAGAACACCGGGGAGCTGTTTTTT. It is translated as CASSQTSENTGELFF.

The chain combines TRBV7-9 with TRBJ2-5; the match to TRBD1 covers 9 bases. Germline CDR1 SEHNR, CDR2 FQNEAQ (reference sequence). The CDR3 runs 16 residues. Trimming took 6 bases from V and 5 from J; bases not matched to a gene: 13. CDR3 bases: TGTGCCAGCAGGCGGACCCGACGGGACAGGGACGAGACCCAGTACTTC. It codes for CASRRTRRDRDETQYF.

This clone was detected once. CDR3 amino acids: CASSLEASGSYNEQFF. CDR3 nucleotides: TGCGCCAGCAGCTTGGAAGCTAGCGGGAGCTACAATGAGCAGTTCTTC. This chain joins TRBV5-1 and TRBJ2-1; 10 nucleotides line up with TRBD2. The CDR3 has 16 amino acids. The V and J ends lost 0 bases and 3 bases, in that order; junction bases with no gene match: 3. CDR1 is SGHRS, CDR2 YFSETQ, per germline.

CDR3 nucleotides: TGTGCCTGGAGTTTACAGGGCTATGAGCAGTTCTTC. Translated, it gives CAWSLQGYEQFF. The chain links TRBV30 to TRBJ2-1; weak D call: TRBD1 (6 bases). Looked up from germline, CDR1 is GTSNPN and CDR2 is SVGIG (reference sequence). This CDR3 contains 12 residues. Between the trimmed V and J ends, which lost 2 bases and 8 bases, there was a span of 10 bases.

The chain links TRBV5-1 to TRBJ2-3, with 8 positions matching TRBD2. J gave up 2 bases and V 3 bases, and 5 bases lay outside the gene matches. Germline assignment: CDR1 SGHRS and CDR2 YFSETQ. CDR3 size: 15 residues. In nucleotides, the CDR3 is TGCGCCAGCAGCTCGGCCGGGGGGGCCACAGATACGCAGTATTTT. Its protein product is CASSSAGGATDTQYF.

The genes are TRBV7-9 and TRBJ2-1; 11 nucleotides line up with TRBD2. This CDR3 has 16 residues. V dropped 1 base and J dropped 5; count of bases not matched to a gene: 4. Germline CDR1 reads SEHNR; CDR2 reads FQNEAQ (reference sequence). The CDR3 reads CASSLDRLAGHNEQFF. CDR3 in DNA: TGTGCCAGCAGCTTAGATAGACTAGCGGGACACAATGAGCAGTTCTTC.

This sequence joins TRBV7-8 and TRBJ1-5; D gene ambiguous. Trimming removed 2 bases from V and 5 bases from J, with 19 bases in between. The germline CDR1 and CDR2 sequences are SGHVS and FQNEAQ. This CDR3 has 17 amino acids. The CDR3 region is CASSLLGLGQRYQPQHF. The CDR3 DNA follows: TGTGCCAGCAGCTTATTAGGTTTGGGTCAGAGGTATCAGCCCCAGCATTTT.

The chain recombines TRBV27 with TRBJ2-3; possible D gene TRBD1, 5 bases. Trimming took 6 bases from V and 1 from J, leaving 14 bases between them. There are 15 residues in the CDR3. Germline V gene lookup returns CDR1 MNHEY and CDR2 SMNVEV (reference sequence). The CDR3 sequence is CASRPTALGTDTQYF. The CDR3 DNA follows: TGTGCCAGCAGACCGACAGCCCTTGGCACAGATACGCAGTATTTT.

This CDR3 is CASRNNNEQFF. CDR3 in DNA: TGTGCCAGCAGAAATAACAATGAGCAGTTCTTC. This chain connects TRBV6-5 to TRBJ2-1; D remains unclear. This CDR3 contains 11 residues. Deletions cut 6 bases from V and 5 bases from J, with 5 bases between. The germline gives CDR1 MNHEY, CDR2 SVGAGI.

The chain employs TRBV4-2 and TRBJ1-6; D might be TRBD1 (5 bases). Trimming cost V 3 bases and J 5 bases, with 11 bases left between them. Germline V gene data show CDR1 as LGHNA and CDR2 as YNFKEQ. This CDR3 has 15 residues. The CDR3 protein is CASSHGGSDNSPLHF. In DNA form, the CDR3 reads TGTGCCAGCAGCCACGGGGGTTCGGATAATTCACCCCTCCACTTT.

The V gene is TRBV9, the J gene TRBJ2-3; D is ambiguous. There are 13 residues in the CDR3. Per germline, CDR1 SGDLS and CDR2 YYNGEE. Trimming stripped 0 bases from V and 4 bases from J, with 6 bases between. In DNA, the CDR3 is TGTGCCAGCAGCGTAGGAGTTTCAGATACGCAGTATTTT. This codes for CASSVGVSDTQYF.

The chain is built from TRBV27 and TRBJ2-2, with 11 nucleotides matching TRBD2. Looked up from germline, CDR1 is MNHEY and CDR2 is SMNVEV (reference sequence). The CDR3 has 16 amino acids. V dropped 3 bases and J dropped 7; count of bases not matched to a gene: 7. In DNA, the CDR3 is TGTGCCAGCAGTTTTAGCGGGAGGGCCGTCGACGGGGAGCTGTTTTTT. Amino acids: CASSFSGRAVDGELFF.

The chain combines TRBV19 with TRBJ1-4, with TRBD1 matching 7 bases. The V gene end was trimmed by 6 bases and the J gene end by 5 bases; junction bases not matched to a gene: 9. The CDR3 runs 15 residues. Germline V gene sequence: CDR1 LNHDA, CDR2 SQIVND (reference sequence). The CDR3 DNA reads TGTGCCAGTAGGGGGACGGGACAGCGGAATGAAAAACTGTTTTTT. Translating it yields CASRGTGQRNEKLFF.

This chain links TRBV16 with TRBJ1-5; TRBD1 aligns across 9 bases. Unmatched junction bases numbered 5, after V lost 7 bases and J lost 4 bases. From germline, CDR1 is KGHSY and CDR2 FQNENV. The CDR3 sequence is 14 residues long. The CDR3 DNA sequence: TGTGCCAGCACCCTAGGGACAGGGAATCAGCCCCAGCATTTT. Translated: CASTLGTGNQPQHF. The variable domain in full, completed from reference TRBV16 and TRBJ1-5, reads GEEVAQTPKHLVRGEGQKAKLYCAPIKGHSYVFWYQQVLKNEFKFLISFQNENVFDETGMPKERFSAKCLPNSPCSLEIQATKLEDSAVYFCASTLGTGNQPQHFGDGTRLSIL.

This CDR3 is CASSIYPGLSDGYTF. As DNA, the CDR3 is TGTGCCAGTAGTATTTACCCAGGGTTGTCAGATGGCTACACCTTC. The V and J genes are TRBV19 and TRBJ1-2, with D perhaps matching TRBD1 (5 bases). V lost 3 bases and J 6 bases, leaving 17 bases between the germline ends. The CDR3 has 15 amino acids. Germline CDR1 LNHDA, CDR2 SQIVND (reference sequence).

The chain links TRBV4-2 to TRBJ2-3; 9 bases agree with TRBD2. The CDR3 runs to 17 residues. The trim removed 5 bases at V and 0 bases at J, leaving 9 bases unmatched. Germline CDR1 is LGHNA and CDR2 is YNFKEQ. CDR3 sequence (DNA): TGTGCCAGCAGCGAATATGCGGGGGGGGTTAGCACAGATACGCAGTATTTT. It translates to CASSEYAGGVSTDTQYF.

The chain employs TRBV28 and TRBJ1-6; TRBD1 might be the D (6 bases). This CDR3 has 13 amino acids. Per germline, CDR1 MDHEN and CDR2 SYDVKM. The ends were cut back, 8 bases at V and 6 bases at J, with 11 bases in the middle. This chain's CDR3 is CASRGGFNSPLHF. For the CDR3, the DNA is TGTGCCAGCCGAGGGGGTTTTAATTCACCCCTCCACTTT.

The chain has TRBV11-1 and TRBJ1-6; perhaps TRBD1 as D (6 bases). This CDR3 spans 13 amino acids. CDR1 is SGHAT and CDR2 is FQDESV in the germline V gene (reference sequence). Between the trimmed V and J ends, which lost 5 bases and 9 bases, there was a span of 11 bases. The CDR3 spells CASSQDRFSPLHF. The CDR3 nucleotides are TGTGCCAGCAGCCAGGACAGATTTTCACCCCTCCACTTT.

CDR3 loop: CASSPGLAGLYNEQFF. CDR3 DNA sequence: TGCGCCAGCAGCCCGGGACTAGCGGGGTTATACAATGAGCAGTTCTTC. The chain is built from TRBV5-1 and TRBJ2-1; 13 positions agree with TRBD2. Germline values: CDR1 SGHRS, CDR2 YFSETQ. This CDR3 contains 16 residues. The V and J ends lost 4 bases and 4 bases, in that order; junction bases with no gene match: 5.

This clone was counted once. CDR3 DNA: TGTGCCAGTAGTATCGTACAGGGGGCGAGAGAGACCCAGTACTTC. Residues: CASSIVQGARETQYF. V is TRBV19 and J is TRBJ2-5, with 9 bases identical to TRBD1. V lost 3 bases to trimming and J lost 4 bases; unmatched junction nucleotides: 6. CDR1 and CDR2 from the germline V gene are LNHDA and SQIVND (reference sequence). This CDR3 contains 15 residues.